Shown below are 14 T cell receptor beta chains from a single sample sequenced in a study of blood T cells in healthy people across ages. A second PCR of 7 to 11 cycles used a sample-barcoded 5' primer and a J-beta primer mix. TCRdb recomputed calls from the 5' RACE reads with MiXCR, one row per CDR3 protein. This table has some 800,000 distinct CDR3 sequences, under 55% appearing once. Sample: blood. These receptors came from a man aged 55 to 70 in good health.

The V and J genes are TRBV30 and TRBJ2-6, with TRBD2 identical over 8 bases. V shed 5 bases and J 0 bases; nucleotides not matched to a gene: 12. Germline V gives CDR1 GTSNPN, CDR2 SVGIG (reference sequence). The CDR3 covers 18 residues. The CDR3 region is CAWAHGLAGVSGANVLTF. The CDR3 bases are TGTGCCTGGGCCCATGGACTAGCTGGAGTCTCTGGGGCCAACGTCCTGACTTTC.

The V and J genes are TRBV4-1 and TRBJ2-7; D may be TRBD2 (6 bases). The end of the DNA is better explained by TRBJ2-5, so the J call may be wrong. The length of the CDR3 is 16 residues. The germline gives CDR1 MGHRA, CDR2 YSYEKL. In nucleotides, the CDR3 is TGCGCCAGCAGCCAAGCCCTGGGGGGATCTTCGGCGACCCAGTACTTC. Encoded protein: CASSQALGGSSATQYF.

This chain joins TRBV12-3 or TRBV12-4 and TRBJ2-2; D call uncertain. The CDR3 covers 14 residues. V was cut by 5 bases and J by 1 base, with 8 bases left in between. CDR3 sequence reads: CASSTRLNTGELFF. CDR3 nucleotide sequence: TGTGCCAGCAGTACCCGATTGAACACCGGGGAGCTGTTTTTT.

The rearrangement joins TRBV20-1 to TRBJ2-5, with D possibly TRBD2 on 5 matching bases. CDR1 is DFQATT and CDR2 is SNEGSKA in the germline V gene (reference sequence). This CDR3 has 13 amino acids. In nucleotides, the CDR3 is TGCAGCGCAAGTGCCGGGAAGCAAGAGACCCAGTACTTC. This gives the protein CSASAGKQETQYF.

This clonotype has ten or more counts. The CDR3 spells CASSLTGTGYVAGANVLTF. In DNA form, the CDR3 reads TGTGCCAGCAGCTTGACCGGGACAGGGTACGTCGCTGGGGCCAACGTCCTGACTTTC. V gene TRBV11-1 combines with J gene TRBJ2-6; TRBD1 matches 9 bases. V was clipped by 3 bases and J by 2 bases; unmatched bases: 11. CDR1 SGHAT and CDR2 FQDESV come from the germline V gene (reference sequence). The CDR3 has 19 residues.

V and J are TRBV7-9 and TRBJ2-1; TRBD2 agrees at 8 bases. This CDR3 has 19 amino acids. In germline, CDR1 is SEHNR, CDR2 FQNEAQ (reference sequence). V shed 8 bases, J shed 1 base, and the junction held 19 bases outside the gene matches. The CDR3 region is CASRRGFGGLAGSYNEQFF. CDR3 DNA sequence: TGTGCCAGCCGGAGAGGATTTGGGGGATTAGCGGGGTCCTACAATGAGCAGTTCTTC.

In this sample, this clonotype turned up a few times. The V and J genes are TRBV7-2 and TRBJ2-4, with 10 nucleotides matching TRBD1. The length of the CDR3 is 14 residues. The J segment lost 6 bases and the V segment lost 5 bases, leaving 4 bases of the junction unmatched. Looked up from germline, CDR1 is SGHTA and CDR2 is FQGNSA. The DNA of the CDR3 is TGTGCCAGCAGCGTGGGACAGGGGTTAAACATTCAGTACTTC. Translating gives CASSVGQGLNIQYF.

The chain is built from TRBV14 and TRBJ2-1, with TRBD2 matching 8 bases. After removal of 2 bases from V and 11 bases from J, the junction contained 2 bases not matched to a gene. The CDR3 covers 12 residues. Germline V CDR1 and CDR2: SGHDN, FVKESK. The CDR3 here is CASSQLAGQQFF. The CDR3 nucleotides are TGTGCCAGCAGCCAACTAGCGGGCCAGCAGTTCTTC.

This rearrangement joins TRBV5-1 to TRBJ2-7; D possibly corresponds to TRBD1 (5 bases). Per germline, CDR1 SGHRS and CDR2 YFSETQ. V was cut by 4 bases and J by 7 bases, with 15 bases left in between. This CDR3 comprises 13 residues. In DNA, the CDR3 is TGCGCCAGCAGCGTTGGGAAGGACAATGAGCAGTACTTC. The encoded protein is CASSVGKDNEQYF.

The J gene is TRBJ2-1, the V gene TRBV5-1, with 7 bases lining up with TRBD2. V shed 4 bases, J shed 9 bases, and the junction held 10 bases outside the gene matches. Germline CDR1 SGHRS, CDR2 YFSETQ. This CDR3 comprises 14 residues. CDR3 DNA sequence: TGCGCCAGCAGCCCTGACAGCGGGGCAGGTGAGCAGTTCTTC. Amino acid sequence: CASSPDSGAGEQFF.

J is TRBJ2-7 and V is TRBV10-3; 8 nucleotides agree with TRBD2. The V and J ends lost 2 bases and 5 bases, in that order; junction bases with no gene match: 5. The CDR3 has 14 amino acids. The germline CDR1 and CDR2 sequences are ENHRY and SYGVKD. CDR3 sequence reads: CAISEKRGFDEQYF. CDR3 bases: TGTGCCATCAGTGAGAAGCGGGGGTTCGACGAGCAGTACTTC.

V gene TRBV6-5 combines with J gene TRBJ1-4; D may be TRBD1 (5 bases). This CDR3 has 14 amino acids. V lost 6 bases and J 8 bases, leaving 16 bases between the germline ends. Germline V CDR1 and CDR2: MNHEY, SVGAGI. CDR3 region: CASRKALEGEKLFF. CDR3 DNA sequence: TGTGCCAGCAGGAAGGCCTTGGAGGGGGAAAAACTGTTTTTT.

The chain has TRBV5-5 and TRBJ2-3; D might be TRBD1 or TRBD2, each matching 5 bases. The germline gives CDR1 SGHKS, CDR2 YYEKEE (reference sequence). Trimming removed 2 bases from V and 6 bases from J, with 16 bases in between. The length of the CDR3 is 15 residues. For the CDR3, the DNA is TGTGCCAGCAGCTTCCGGGACCGCGGCCCTGATACGCAGTATTTT. Its protein is CASSFRDRGPDTQYF.

This clonotype appeared a few times. The chain employs TRBV6-2 or TRBV6-3 and TRBJ2-3; 9 bases are a match to TRBD1. CDR3 length equals 14 residues. The J segment lost 3 bases and the V segment lost 7 bases, leaving 5 bases of the junction unmatched. Germline loops: CDR1 MNHEY, CDR2 SVGEGT. The CDR3 DNA reads as TGTGCCAGCACTAGGGGACAGGGAACAGATACGCAGTATTTT. This gives the protein CASTRGQGTDTQYF.